The clone carrying this T cell receptor (beta chain) has ten or more counts. These data belong to a study of human T cells and chemical hapten exposure. V was trimmed by 3 bases and J by 4 bases, leaving 18 bases between them. The CDR3 length is 16 residues. Germline-derived CDR1 and CDR2 are MDHEN and SYDVKM. In TCRdb, the RACE reads were re-called with MiXCR into one record per CDR3 protein. Of tens of thousands of distinct CDR3 sequences in the sample, around 12% were seen once. Time point given: patch test 3, about 24 weeks after DPC sensitization. Treatment of the sample: therapeutic diphenylcyclopropenone sensitization with weekly scalp DPC.

The chain uses TRBV28 and TRBJ1-1, with D possibly being TRBD1 (5 bases). The specimen comprised whole blood, sampled in connection with sensitization to the hapten diphenylcyclopropenone (DPC). This TCR came from a man aged 30 to 45 with alopecia areata. Some clones in this sample may be carry-over from other donors' samples. The CDR3 sequence is CASSFSRGDLGTEAFF. The DNA for the CDR3 is TGTGCCAGCAGTTTTTCAAGGGGCGATCTCGGCACTGAAGCTTTCTTT.